These 8 T cell receptor beta chains were all obtained from the same sample, sequenced in a study of blood T cells in healthy people across ages. Through a sample-barcoded 5' primer and a J-beta primer mix, a second PCR was run for about 7 to 12 cycles. MiXCR was run by TCRdb on the 5' RACE reads, yielding one entry per CDR3 protein. The table lists 1.5 million to 2 million distinct CDR3 sequences, roughly 27% of them singletons. Specimen: blood. Receptors were obtained from a woman in her 30s in good health.

This clonotype was counted a few times. The rearrangement joins TRBV2 to TRBJ2-2; 7 nucleotides align to TRBD2. V dropped 7 bases and J dropped 7; count of bases not matched to a gene: 6. The V gene's germline CDR1 is SNHLY and CDR2 FYNNEI. This CDR3 spans 13 amino acids. CDR3 sequence (DNA): TGTGCCAGCACCGGCGGACTAGACGGGGAGCTGTTTTTT. This codes for CASTGGLDGELFF.

The V call is TRBV2, the J call TRBJ2-3, with 7 positions matching TRBD1. Germline trimming cut 10 bases from V and 5 bases from J; bases unmatched to any gene: 12. This CDR3 is built from 14 residues. Germline-derived CDR1 and CDR2 are SNHLY and FYNNEI. CDR3 in amino acids: CAITGTSGGDTQYF. The CDR3 DNA reads as TGTGCCATCACCGGGACCTCAGGGGGAGATACGCAGTATTTT.

V usage is TRBV27 and J usage is TRBJ1-4; no reliable D call. The CDR3 covers 14 residues. V gave up 4 bases and J gave up 12 bases, with 18 bases separating them. Per germline, CDR1 MNHEY and CDR2 SMNVEV (reference sequence). CDR3 DNA sequence: TGTGCCAGCAGTTCCCCTCTAACCAACAATGAACTGTTTTTT. Translation: CASSSPLTNNELFF.

This clonotype was counted between two and nine times. V usage is TRBV14 and J usage is TRBJ2-6; perhaps TRBD1 as D (5 bases). The V and J ends lost 4 bases and 0 bases respectively, with 13 bases between them. Germline V CDR1 and CDR2: SGHDN, FVKESK. The CDR3 runs 17 residues. CDR3 loop: CASSPWGRDSGANVLTF. CDR3 coding DNA: TGTGCCAGCAGCCCGTGGGGCCGCGACTCTGGGGCCAACGTCCTGACTTTC.

There are many counts of this clonotype. The rearrangement uses TRBV29-1 and TRBJ2-1; 10 nucleotides line up with TRBD1. Germline V gene lookup returns CDR1 SQVTM and CDR2 ANQGSEA. CDR3 size: 15 residues. V lost 6 bases and J lost 3; bases outside the gene matches: 8. CDR3 sequence (DNA): TGCAGCGTGGAGGGACAGGGGATTGGCTACAATGAGCAGTTCTTC. It is translated as CSVEGQGIGYNEQFF.

This clonotype appeared a single time. Since a much larger clone is just one base distant, this may be a read error. CDR3 loop: CANSQELVETQYF. The CDR3 DNA reads TGTGCCAACAGCCAAGAGTTGGTCGAGACCCAGTACTTC. This sequence joins TRBV3-1 and TRBJ2-5; no clear D gene. The germline V gene has CDR1 LGHDT and CDR2 YNNKEL (reference sequence). The CDR3 is 13 amino acids.

This clonotype was picked up a small number of times. This chain connects TRBV20-1 to TRBJ1-1, with no clear D. The V gene's germline CDR1 is DFQATT and CDR2 SNEGSKA (reference sequence). Trimming stripped 2 bases from V and 5 bases from J, with 12 bases between. The CDR3 consists of 13 residues. The CDR3 spells CSARTPVWTEAFF. CDR3 DNA: TGCAGTGCTAGAACCCCGGTATGGACTGAAGCTTTCTTT.

This clonotype came up a few times. This sequence joins TRBV18 and TRBJ2-1; 10 nucleotides align to TRBD1. CDR3 length equals 14 residues. CDR1 KGHSH and CDR2 LQKENI come from the germline V gene. V lost 6 bases, J lost 6 bases, and 5 bases stayed unmatched. The CDR3 region has the DNA TGTGCCAGCTCTTGGACAGGGGGATCCAATGAGCAGTTCTTC. Protein sequence: CASSWTGGSNEQFF.